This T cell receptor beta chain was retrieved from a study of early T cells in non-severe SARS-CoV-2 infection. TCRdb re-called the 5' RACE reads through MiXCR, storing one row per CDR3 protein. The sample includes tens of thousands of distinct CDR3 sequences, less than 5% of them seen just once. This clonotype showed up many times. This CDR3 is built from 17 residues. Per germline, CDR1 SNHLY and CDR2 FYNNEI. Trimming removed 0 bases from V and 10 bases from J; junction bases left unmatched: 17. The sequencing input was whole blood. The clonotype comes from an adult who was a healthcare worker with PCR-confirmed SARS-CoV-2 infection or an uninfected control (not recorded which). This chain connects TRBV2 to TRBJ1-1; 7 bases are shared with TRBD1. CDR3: CASSEAKSTGMMIGAFF. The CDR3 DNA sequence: TGTGCCAGCAGTGAAGCTAAGTCGACAGGGATGATGATAGGAGCTTTCTTT. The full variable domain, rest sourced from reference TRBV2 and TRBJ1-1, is EPEVTQTPSHQVTQMGQEVILRCVPISNHLYFYWYRQILGQKVEFLVSFYNNEISEKSEIFDDQFSVERPDGSNFTLKIRSTKLEDSAMYFCASSEAKSTGMMIGAFFGQGTRLTVV.